Below, 18 T cell receptor beta chains from the same sample are listed, as sequenced in a study of cytomegalovirus exposure and HLA in healthy donors. PCR used 60 Vbeta primers and 13 Jbeta primers. Repertoires were generated with immunoSEQ multiplex PCR, while TCRdb's copy carries only in-frame clones and drops some. The sample records under 150,000 clones, 8.5% to 10% being singletons. The sample was PBMCs. These receptors were taken from a man aged 30 to 45 in good health and CMV-seronegative.

The sample holds a few counts of this clone. The rearrangement joins TRBV29-1 to TRBJ2-4; TRBD1 matches at 7 bases. V was pared by 7 bases and J by 9 bases, with 12 bases of the junction left unmatched. The CDR3 length is 13 residues. In germline, CDR1 is SQVTM, CDR2 ANQGSEA. This chain's CDR3 is CSAIFQGVSIQYF. CDR3 coding DNA: TGCAGCGCAATTTTTCAGGGGGTGAGCATTCAGTACTTC.

In this sample, this clone turned up a few times. The chain recombines TRBV2 with TRBJ1-2, with a possible D match to TRBD1 (6 bases). The length of the CDR3 is 15 residues. The V gene lost 0 bases and the J gene lost 10 bases, with 18 bases spanning the gap. Looked up from germline, CDR1 is SNHLY and CDR2 is FYNNEI. The DNA of the CDR3 is TGTGCCAGCAGTGAAGCTCATTTCAGTACAGGGCCCTACACCTTC. Translated: CASSEAHFSTGPYTF. The entire variable domain, with the rest obtained from reference TRBV2 and TRBJ1-2, is as follows: EPEVTQTPSHQVTQMGQEVILRCVPISNHLYFYWYRQILGQKVEFLVSFYNNEISEKSEIFDDQFSVERPDGSNFTLKIRSTKLEDSAMYFCASSEAHFSTGPYTFGSGTRLTVV.

The sample holds one count of this clone. The chain carries TRBV2 and TRBJ2-2; the D gene is possibly TRBD2 (6 bases). The CDR3 covers 11 residues. CDR1 is SNHLY, CDR2 FYNNEI, per germline. Trimming cost V 11 bases and J 6 bases, with 10 bases left between them. Here the CDR3 reads CAGGASGELFF. CDR3 nucleotide sequence: TGTGCCGGCGGGGCGTCCGGGGAGCTGTTTTTT. The full variable domain, rest sourced from reference TRBV2 and TRBJ2-2, is EPEVTQTPSHQVTQMGQEVILRCVPISNHLYFYWYRQILGQKVEFLVSFYNNEISEKSEIFDDQFSVERPDGSNFTLKIRSTKLEDSAMYFCAGGASGELFFGEGSRLTVL.

The CDR3, as DNA: TGTGCCAGCAGCCGGGACAGGGGGGTTTTATGGAATGAGCAGTTCTTC. Encoded protein: CASSRDRGVLWNEQFF. The chain has TRBV11-2 and TRBJ2-1; 11 positions match TRBD1. Germline-derived CDR1 and CDR2 are SGHAT and FQNNGV. V lost 5 bases to trimming and J lost 7 bases; unmatched junction nucleotides: 10. The CDR3 loop spans 16 amino acids.

This clone appeared a few times. J is TRBJ1-5 and V is TRBV7-8; D may be TRBD1 (6 bases). The germline V gene has CDR1 SGHVS and CDR2 FQNEAQ. Trimming pared 4 bases from V and 1 base from J, leaving 8 bases between. The CDR3 extends over 14 amino acids. Here the CDR3 DNA reads TGTGCCAGCAGCTCAAGGGGGAGCAATCAGCCCCAGCATTTT. Encoded protein: CASSSRGSNQPQHF.

This clone turned up a few times. In DNA form, the CDR3 reads TGCGCCAGCAGCCAAGACGGGTCTAGCGGGAGCCGGGAGACCCAGTACTTC. Translating it yields CASSQDGSSGSRETQYF. J is TRBJ2-5 and V is TRBV4-1; 10 nucleotides line up with TRBD2. The CDR3 has 17 residues. Germline V CDR1 and CDR2: MGHRA, YSYEKL. V shed 0 bases and J 5 bases; nucleotides not matched to a gene: 9.

This clone was counted only a few times. The gene calls are TRBV6-1 and TRBJ2-3, with D hard to call. The CDR3 is made up of 11 amino acids. Germline CDR1 reads MNHNS; CDR2 reads SASEGT. The V and J ends lost 7 bases and 4 bases respectively, with 6 bases between them. CDR3 protein: CASIRSDTQYF. CDR3 sequence (DNA): TGTGCCAGCATCAGGTCAGATACGCAGTATTTT.

This clone was picked up a small number of times. This chain joins TRBV9 and TRBJ1-2, with TRBD1 matching 9 bases. The CDR3 is made up of 13 amino acids. With 4 bases clipped from V and 8 bases from J, the junction kept 6 bases outside the gene matches. Germline CDR1 reads SGDLS; CDR2 reads YYNGEE. In DNA, the CDR3 is TGTGCCAGCAGCATGACAGGGGGAGGAGGCTACACCTTC. Its translation: CASSMTGGGGYTF.

The genes are TRBV11-2 and TRBJ1-5; D ambiguous. The CDR3 extends over 15 amino acids. Germline CDR1 is SGHAT and CDR2 is FQNNGV. The germline V and J ends were trimmed by 0 bases and 3 bases, with 9 bases remaining between them. The CDR3 sequence is CASSLDGQPNQPQHF. The CDR3 DNA follows: TGTGCCAGCAGCTTAGATGGGCAGCCCAATCAGCCCCAGCATTTT.

The chain has TRBV29-1 and TRBJ2-3; 9 nucleotides agree with TRBD2. Trimming took 4 bases from V and 4 from J; bases not matched to a gene: 6. Germline values: CDR1 SQVTM, CDR2 ANQGSEA. This CDR3 spans 14 amino acids. Here the CDR3 reads CSVVGGGGSDTQYF. The CDR3, as DNA: TGCAGCGTTGTTGGCGGGGGGGGGTCAGATACGCAGTATTTT.

In its sample, this clone was seen a few times. The genes are TRBV19 and TRBJ2-1; 11 positions agree with TRBD2. In germline, CDR1 is LNHDA, CDR2 SQIVND (reference sequence). J was trimmed by 5 bases and V by 6 bases; bases with no gene match: 3. There are 14 residues in the CDR3. CDR3 region: CASSRLAGNNEQFF. The CDR3 nucleotides are TGTGCCAGTAGCCGACTAGCGGGGAACAATGAGCAGTTCTTC.

This clone has only a few counts. V and J are TRBV5-6 and TRBJ2-3; tentative D call: TRBD1 (6 bases). The germline CDR1 and CDR2 sequences are SGHDT and YYEEEE. The CDR3 totals 15 residues. The V gene lost 4 bases and the J gene lost 9 bases, with 21 bases spanning the gap. The CDR3 region is CASSPPSGERRTQYF. CDR3 DNA sequence: TGTGCCAGCAGCCCTCCTTCAGGGGAACGTAGAACGCAGTATTTT.

The chain joins TRBV2 to TRBJ1-2; 11 bases fit TRBD1. V lost 7 bases, J lost 8 bases, and 9 bases stayed unmatched. Per germline, CDR1 SNHLY and CDR2 FYNNEI. The CDR3 sequence is 14 residues long. CDR3 bases: TGTGCCAGCATATATGGACAGGGGGCAGGGGGCTACACCTTC. It specifies CASIYGQGAGGYTF.

The genes are TRBV11-2 and TRBJ1-5; D is unresolved. The V gene's germline CDR1 is SGHAT and CDR2 FQNNGV. This CDR3 is 13 amino acids long. The V and J ends lost 1 base and 5 bases respectively, with 6 bases between them. CDR3 coding DNA: TGTGCCAGCAGCTTAGCCCAGGATCAGCCCCAGCATTTT. Its protein product is CASSLAQDQPQHF.

The chain has TRBV30 and TRBJ1-2, with 7 bases lining up with TRBD1. Germline V gene lookup returns CDR1 GTSNPN and CDR2 SVGIG (reference sequence). The CDR3 consists of 15 residues. V dropped 3 bases and J dropped 4; count of bases not matched to a gene: 11. CDR3 DNA: TGTGCCTGGAGCCAAACGGACAGGCGAACCTATGGCTACACCTTC. It specifies CAWSQTDRRTYGYTF. Complete variable domain (other parts from reference TRBV30 and TRBJ1-2): SQTIHQWPATLVQPVGSPLSLECTVEGTSNPNLYWYRQAAGRGLQLLFYSVGIGQISSEVPQNLSASRPQDRQFILSSKKLLLSDSGFYLCAWSQTDRRTYGYTFGSGTRLTVV.

Only a few counts were recorded for this clone. The chain recombines TRBV30 with TRBJ2-2; D call uncertain. CDR3 length equals 14 residues. Germline V gene sequence: CDR1 GTSNPN, CDR2 SVGIG (reference sequence). The ends were cut back, 0 bases at V and 3 bases at J, with 8 bases in the middle. The CDR3 region is CAWSVLQDTGELFF. CDR3 nucleotide sequence: TGTGCCTGGAGTGTACTACAAGACACCGGGGAGCTGTTTTTT.

There are a few counts of this clone. The chain has TRBV10-1 and TRBJ2-7; weak D call: TRBD2 (9 bases). Trimming stripped 0 bases from V and 4 bases from J, with 25 bases between. CDR3 length: 19 amino acids. Germline lookup yields CDR1 WNHNN and CDR2 SYGVQD (reference sequence). The CDR3 DNA reads as TGCGCCAGCAGTGAGTCTTCCAGGGGGCGCGAAGCGGGGGGTTACGAGCAGTACTTC. It encodes CASSESSRGREAGGYEQYF.

This clone was seen only a few times. The V gene is TRBV9, the J gene TRBJ2-1; 10 bases are a match to TRBD2. The length of the CDR3 is 18 residues. From germline, CDR1 is SGDLS and CDR2 YYNGEE. V gave up 2 bases and J gave up 3 bases; unmatched junction bases: 11. DNA of the CDR3: TGTGCCAGCAGCGTGGAGTCTAGCGGGGGCCTCGGCTACAATGAGCAGTTCTTC. This translates into CASSVESSGGLGYNEQFF.